This T cell receptor beta chain originates from a study of T cell repertoires in cytomegalovirus infection (dated by TCRdb to the late 2010s). For context, the study as a whole: Alongside well-studied HLA-B-restricted epitopes, the peptide stimulations were aimed at recently identified HLA-C-restricted CMV epitopes, whose presentation resists viral immunomodulation. Because public TCR beta signatures pointed to carriage of CMV infection together with the matching HLA type, the HLA type of each donor mattered for the analysis.

The paper as a whole reports these results and caveats: In both this cohort and an independent cohort of 352 donors, the cumulative frequency of public TCR beta family members distinguished carriers of CMV infection plus the relevant HLA type. The ex vivo response was dominated by HLA-C-restricted CMV-specific TCR beta clonotypes, which also provided the single most frequent clonotype in two of eight donors.

The V and J ends are trimmed by 2 bases and 7 bases, leaving 17 bases between them. Looking up the germline V gene yields CDR1 MNHEY and CDR2 SVGEGT. Including the terminal cysteine and phenylalanine, the CDR3 comprises 15 residues. Here the CDR3 DNA is all that survives: 45 bases in frame from base 1. TCRdb lists the instrument as Illumina HiSeq 1500. TCRdb redid the processing of the public reads, applying fastp at Q25 and MiXCR, and retained in-frame beta chains. Entries are consolidated by CDR3 protein sequence, retaining the most common genes and DNA. This sample comprises approximately 600,000 distinct CDR3 sequences, roughly 42% of them detected only once. 48% of the sample goes to the ten largest clones. A few counts support this clonotype. The specificity of this receptor is unknown. No base-level quality is on record; no much larger clone is a single base apart. Sample treatment or condition, as interpreted from the label and publication: in vitro stimulation with specific CMV peptide epitopes to enrich CMV-specific T cells.

The chain employs TRBV6-2 or TRBV6-3 and TRBJ1-1, and the D gene may be TRBD1, 6 bases matching. The clonotype comes from a human donor in good health (CMV status not recorded). Some clones in this sample may be carry-over from other donors' samples. The input for sequencing was cultured PBMCs, taken from culture after CMV antigen stimulation. Read as DNA, the sequence is TGTGCCAGCAGTTACATCCCGGGGGCGCGGGTTGAAGCTTTCTTT. Its amino acids are CASSYIPGARVEAFF.